This TCR beta chain originates from a study of blood T cell repertoires in COVID-19. Whole-study context: COVID-19 samples, acute and convalescent, were from the United States, Italy and Spain.

The CDR3 has 18 residues. Germline trimming cut 2 bases from V and 8 bases from J; bases unmatched to any gene: 16. The germline CDR1 and CDR2 sequences are KGHSH and LQKENI. Libraries were prepared by immunoSEQ multiplex PCR; TCRdb keeps only in-frame clonotypes and omits some of them. The table includes 20,000 to 30,000 clones, approximately 78% detected once. A Seattle source enrolled patients during active infection and followed them longitudinally. The specimen was peripheral blood. J is TRBJ2-1 and V is TRBV18; 9 bases map to TRBD2. This TCR came from a woman between 65 and 79 years old with COVID-19, enrolled during active disease. CDR3 nucleotides: TGTGCCAGCTCACCAATGGGACTAGCCTCTCCGACGGGGGATGAGCAGTTCTTC. Translation: CASSPMGLASPTGDEQFF.